The sequence of this T cell receptor beta chain was determined in a study of regulatory T cells in long-lasting Graves disease. Building the TCR beta libraries relied on iRepertoire HTBI primers, and CDR3 regions underwent Arm-PCR. TCRdb reprocessed the multiplex PCR reads with MiXCR, giving one entry per CDR3 protein. The table shows about 460,000 distinct CDR3 sequences, with approximately 23% occurring only once. General observations from the study: Among samples with persistent disease, TRBV28, TRBJ1-2 and TRBJ2-5 were favored.

Germline CDR1 reads DFQATT; CDR2 reads SNEGSKA (reference sequence). The CDR3 loop spans 16 amino acids. V lost 1 base and J lost 5; bases outside the gene matches: 8. Concerning this clonotype itself: Its cognate antigen is unknown.

Stated time point: persistent/refractory GD, antithyroid drugs over 5 years with positive TRAb. The TCR library was made from RNA extracted from PBMCs. The receptor was derived from a female donor with Graves disease. The J gene is TRBJ2-5, the V gene TRBV20-1; 12 nucleotides agree with TRBD1. Sequences were derived from peripheral blood mononuclear cells (PBMCs), sampled when the disease was refractory, from a patient treated with antithyroid drugs. The CDR3 loop reads CSARVPGQGARETQYF. CDR3 sequence (DNA): TGCAGTGCTAGAGTCCCGGGACAGGGGGCACGGGAGACCCAGTACTTC.